This T cell receptor (beta chain) is from a study of blood T cells in healthy people across ages. V lost 8 bases, J lost 6 bases, and 4 bases stayed unmatched. The germline CDR1 and CDR2 sequences are SNHLY and FYNNEI. This CDR3 is built from 12 residues. Next came a second PCR, run for roughly 6 to 11 cycles, which used a sample-barcoded 5' primer along with a J-beta primer mix. Each CDR3 protein gets one entry after TCRdb re-called the 5' RACE reads with MiXCR. This sample yields around 1.5 million distinct CDR3 sequences, of which about 31% are seen a single time; approximately 11% belongs to the top ten. This clonotype was counted between two and nine times.

The rearrangement links TRBV2 to TRBJ2-3, with 8 bases that match TRBD2. Sequenced material: blood. The receptor was derived from a woman between 25 and 40 years old in good health. CDR3 sequence: CASAGGEDTQYF. The CDR3 DNA reads TGTGCCAGCGCGGGGGGCGAGGATACGCAGTATTTT.